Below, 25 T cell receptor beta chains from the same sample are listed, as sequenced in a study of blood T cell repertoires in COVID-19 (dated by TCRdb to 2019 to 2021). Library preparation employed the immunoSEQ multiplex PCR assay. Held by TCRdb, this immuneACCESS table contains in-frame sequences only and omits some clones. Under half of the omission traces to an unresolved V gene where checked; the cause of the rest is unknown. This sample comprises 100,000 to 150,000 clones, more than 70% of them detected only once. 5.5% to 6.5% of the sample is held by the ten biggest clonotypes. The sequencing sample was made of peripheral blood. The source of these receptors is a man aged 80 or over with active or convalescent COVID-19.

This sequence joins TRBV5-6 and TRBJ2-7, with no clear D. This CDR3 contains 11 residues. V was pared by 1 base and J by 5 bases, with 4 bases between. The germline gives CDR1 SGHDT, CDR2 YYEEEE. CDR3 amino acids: CASSLTDEQYF. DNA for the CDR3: TGTGCCAGCAGCTTGACGGACGAGCAGTACTTC.

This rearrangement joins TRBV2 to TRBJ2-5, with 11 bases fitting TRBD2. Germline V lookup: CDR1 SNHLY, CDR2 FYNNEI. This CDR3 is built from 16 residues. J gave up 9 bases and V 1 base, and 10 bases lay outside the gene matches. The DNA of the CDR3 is TGTGCCAGCAGTGAAGTAACCCTAGCGGGGGGTCCAGCCCAGTACTTC. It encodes CASSEVTLAGGPAQYF. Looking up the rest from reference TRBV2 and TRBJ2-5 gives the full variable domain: EPEVTQTPSHQVTQMGQEVILRCVPISNHLYFYWYRQILGQKVEFLVSFYNNEISEKSEIFDDQFSVERPDGSNFTLKIRSTKLEDSAMYFCASSEVTLAGGPAQYFGPGTRLLVL.

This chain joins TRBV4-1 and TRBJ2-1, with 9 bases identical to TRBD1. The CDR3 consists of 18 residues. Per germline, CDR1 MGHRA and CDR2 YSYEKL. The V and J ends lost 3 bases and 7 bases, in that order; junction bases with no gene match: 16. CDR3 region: CASSHPGQGLGPGNEQFF. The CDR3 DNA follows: TGCGCCAGCAGCCACCCGGGACAGGGCTTGGGTCCGGGGAATGAGCAGTTCTTC.

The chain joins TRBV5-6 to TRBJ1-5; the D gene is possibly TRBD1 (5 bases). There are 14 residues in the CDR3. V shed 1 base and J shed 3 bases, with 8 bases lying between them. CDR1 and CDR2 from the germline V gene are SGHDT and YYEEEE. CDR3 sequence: CASSLRRDNQPQHF. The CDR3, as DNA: TGTGCCAGCAGCTTGCGCAGGGACAATCAGCCCCAGCATTTT. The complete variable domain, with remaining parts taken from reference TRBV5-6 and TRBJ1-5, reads DAGVTQSPTHLIKTRGQQVTLRCSPKSGHDTVSWYQQALGQGPQFIFQYYEEEERQRGNFPDRFSGHQFPNYSSELNVNALLLGDSALYLCASSLRRDNQPQHFGDGTRLSIL.

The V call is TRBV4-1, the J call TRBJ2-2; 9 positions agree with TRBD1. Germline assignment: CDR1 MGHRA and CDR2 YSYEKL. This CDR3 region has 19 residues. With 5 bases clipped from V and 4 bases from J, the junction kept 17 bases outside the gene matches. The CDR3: CASSARTQFPTGGTGELFF. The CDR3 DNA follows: TGCGCCAGCAGCGCCCGCACCCAATTCCCGACAGGGGGCACCGGGGAGCTGTTTTTT.

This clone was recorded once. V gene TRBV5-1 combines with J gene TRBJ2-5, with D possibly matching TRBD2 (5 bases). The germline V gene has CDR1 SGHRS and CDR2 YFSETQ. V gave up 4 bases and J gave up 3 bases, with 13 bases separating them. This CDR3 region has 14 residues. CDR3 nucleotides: TGCGCCAGCAGCCACAGAACCGGGGAAGAGACCCAGTACTTC. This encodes CASSHRTGEETQYF.

The CDR3 region has the DNA TGTGCCAGCAGGCAGGGGGCTGGTCAGCCCCAGCATTTT. It codes for CASRQGAGQPQHF. The rearrangement links TRBV28 to TRBJ1-5; the match to TRBD1 covers 8 bases. Trimming took 6 bases from V and 6 from J; bases not matched to a gene: 4. CDR1 is MDHEN, CDR2 SYDVKM, per germline. The CDR3 length is 13 residues.

CDR3 residues: CASSPPGGYVNTEAFF. The CDR3 DNA follows: TGTGCCAGCTCACCTCCTGGGGGGTATGTGAACACTGAAGCTTTCTTT. The chain links TRBV18 to TRBJ1-1; tentatively, D is TRBD1 (5 bases). V was clipped by 3 bases and J by 0 bases, with 14 bases between them. Germline V lookup: CDR1 KGHSH, CDR2 LQKENI. The CDR3 runs to 16 residues.

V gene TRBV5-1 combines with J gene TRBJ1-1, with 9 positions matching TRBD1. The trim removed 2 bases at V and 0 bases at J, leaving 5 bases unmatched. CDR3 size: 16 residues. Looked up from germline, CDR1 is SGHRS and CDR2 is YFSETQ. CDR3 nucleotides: TGCGCCAGCAGCTTAGTGACAGGGGGGATGAACACTGAAGCTTTCTTT. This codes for CASSLVTGGMNTEAFF.

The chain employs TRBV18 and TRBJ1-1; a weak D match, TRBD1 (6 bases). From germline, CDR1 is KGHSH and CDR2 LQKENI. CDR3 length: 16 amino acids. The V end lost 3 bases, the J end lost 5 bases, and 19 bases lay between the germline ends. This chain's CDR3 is CASSPQRDTSGTEAFF. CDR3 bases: TGTGCCAGCTCACCTCAACGGGACACCTCGGGGACTGAAGCTTTCTTT.

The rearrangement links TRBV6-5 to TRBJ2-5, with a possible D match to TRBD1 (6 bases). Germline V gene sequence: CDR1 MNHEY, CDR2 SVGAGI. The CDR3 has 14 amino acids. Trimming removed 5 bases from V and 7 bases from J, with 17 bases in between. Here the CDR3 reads CASSSGGPKGTQYF. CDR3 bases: TGTGCCAGCAGTAGTGGGGGCCCTAAGGGGACCCAGTACTTC.

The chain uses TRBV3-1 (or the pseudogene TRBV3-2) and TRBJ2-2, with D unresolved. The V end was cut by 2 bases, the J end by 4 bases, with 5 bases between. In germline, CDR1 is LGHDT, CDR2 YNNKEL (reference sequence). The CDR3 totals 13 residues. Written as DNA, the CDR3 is TGTGCCAGCAGCCAAACGGTCACCGGGGAGCTGTTTTTT. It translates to CASSQTVTGELFF.

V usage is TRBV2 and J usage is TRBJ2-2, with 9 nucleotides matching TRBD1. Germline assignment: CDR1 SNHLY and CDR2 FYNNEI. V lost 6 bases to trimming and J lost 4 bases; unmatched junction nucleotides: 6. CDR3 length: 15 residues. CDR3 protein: CASSAGQGFTGELFF. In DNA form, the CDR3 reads TGTGCCAGCAGCGCGGGACAGGGATTCACCGGGGAGCTGTTTTTT.

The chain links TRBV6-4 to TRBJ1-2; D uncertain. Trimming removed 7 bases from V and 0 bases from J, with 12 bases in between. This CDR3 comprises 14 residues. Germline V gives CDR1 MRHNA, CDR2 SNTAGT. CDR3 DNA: TGTGCCAGCACCCCAACGAGGACTAACTATGGCTACACCTTC. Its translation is CASTPTRTNYGYTF.

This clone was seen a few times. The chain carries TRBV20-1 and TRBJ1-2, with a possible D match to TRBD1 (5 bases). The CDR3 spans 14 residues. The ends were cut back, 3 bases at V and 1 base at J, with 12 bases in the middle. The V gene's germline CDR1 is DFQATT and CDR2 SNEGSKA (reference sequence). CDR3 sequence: CSASAGPLNYGYTF. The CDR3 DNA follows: TGCAGTGCTAGTGCAGGGCCACTTAACTATGGCTACACCTTC.

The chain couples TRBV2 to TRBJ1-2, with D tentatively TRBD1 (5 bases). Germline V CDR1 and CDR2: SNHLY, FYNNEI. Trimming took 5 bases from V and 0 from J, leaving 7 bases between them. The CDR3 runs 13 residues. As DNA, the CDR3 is TGTGCCAGCAGTCCACAGGCTAACTATGGCTACACCTTC. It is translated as CASSPQANYGYTF.

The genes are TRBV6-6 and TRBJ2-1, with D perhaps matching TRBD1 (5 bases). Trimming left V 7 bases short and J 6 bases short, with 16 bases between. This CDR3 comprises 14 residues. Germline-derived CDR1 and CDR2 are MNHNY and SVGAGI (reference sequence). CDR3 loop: CASIVDSYPNEQFF. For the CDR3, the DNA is TGTGCCAGCATAGTCGACAGCTACCCCAATGAGCAGTTCTTC.

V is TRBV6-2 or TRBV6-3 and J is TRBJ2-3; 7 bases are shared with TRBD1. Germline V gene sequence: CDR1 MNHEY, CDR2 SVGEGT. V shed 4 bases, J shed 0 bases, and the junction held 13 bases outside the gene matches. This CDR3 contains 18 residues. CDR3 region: CASSSPFDRALSTDTQYF. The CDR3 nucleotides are TGTGCCAGCAGTTCACCCTTCGACAGGGCGCTAAGCACAGATACGCAGTATTTT.

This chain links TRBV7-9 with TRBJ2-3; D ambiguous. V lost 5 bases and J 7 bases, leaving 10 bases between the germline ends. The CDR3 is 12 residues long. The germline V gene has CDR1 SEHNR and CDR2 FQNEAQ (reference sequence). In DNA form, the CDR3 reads TGTGCCAGCAGCCCAACTACACATACGCAGTATTTT. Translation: CASSPTTHTQYF.

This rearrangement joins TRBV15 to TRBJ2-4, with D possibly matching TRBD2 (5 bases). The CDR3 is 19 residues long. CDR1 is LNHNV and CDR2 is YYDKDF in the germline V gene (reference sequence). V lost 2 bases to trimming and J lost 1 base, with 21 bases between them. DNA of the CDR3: TGTGCCACCAGCAGATCGAAGAACCCGGGGTTGGGGGCCAAAAACATTCAGTACTTC. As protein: CATSRSKNPGLGAKNIQYF.

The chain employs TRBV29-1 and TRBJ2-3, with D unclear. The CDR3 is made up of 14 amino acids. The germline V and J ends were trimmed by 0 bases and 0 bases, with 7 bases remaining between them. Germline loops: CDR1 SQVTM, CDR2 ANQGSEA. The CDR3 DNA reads TGCAGCGTTGAAGACGGTGCTAGCACAGATACGCAGTATTTT. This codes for CSVEDGASTDTQYF.

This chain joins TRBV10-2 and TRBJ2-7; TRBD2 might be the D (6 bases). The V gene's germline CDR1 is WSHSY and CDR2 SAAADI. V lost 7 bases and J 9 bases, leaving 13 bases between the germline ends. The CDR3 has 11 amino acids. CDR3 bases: TGCGCCAGCACGGACTATTCGGGGCAGTACTTC. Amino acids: CASTDYSGQYF.

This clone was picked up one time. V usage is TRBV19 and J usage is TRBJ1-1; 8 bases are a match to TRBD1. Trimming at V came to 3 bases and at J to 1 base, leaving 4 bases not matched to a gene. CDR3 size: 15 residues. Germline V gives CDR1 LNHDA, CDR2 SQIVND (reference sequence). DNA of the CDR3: TGTGCCAGTAGTATCCAGGGGGCGGCGAACACTGAAGCTTTCTTT. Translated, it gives CASSIQGAANTEAFF.

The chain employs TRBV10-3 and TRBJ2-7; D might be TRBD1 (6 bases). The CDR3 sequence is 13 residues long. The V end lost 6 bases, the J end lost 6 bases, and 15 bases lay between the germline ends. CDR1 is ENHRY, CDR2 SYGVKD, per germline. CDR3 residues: CAIRGRQEGEQYF. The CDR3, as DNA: TGTGCCATCAGGGGACGACAGGAAGGCGAGCAGTACTTC.

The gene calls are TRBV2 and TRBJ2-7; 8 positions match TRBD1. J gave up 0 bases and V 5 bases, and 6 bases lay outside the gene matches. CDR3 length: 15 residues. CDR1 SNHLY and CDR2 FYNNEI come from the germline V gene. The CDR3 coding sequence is TGTGCCAGCAGTCCGTTCGGGACAGGCTCCTACGAGCAGTACTTC. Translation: CASSPFGTGSYEQYF.